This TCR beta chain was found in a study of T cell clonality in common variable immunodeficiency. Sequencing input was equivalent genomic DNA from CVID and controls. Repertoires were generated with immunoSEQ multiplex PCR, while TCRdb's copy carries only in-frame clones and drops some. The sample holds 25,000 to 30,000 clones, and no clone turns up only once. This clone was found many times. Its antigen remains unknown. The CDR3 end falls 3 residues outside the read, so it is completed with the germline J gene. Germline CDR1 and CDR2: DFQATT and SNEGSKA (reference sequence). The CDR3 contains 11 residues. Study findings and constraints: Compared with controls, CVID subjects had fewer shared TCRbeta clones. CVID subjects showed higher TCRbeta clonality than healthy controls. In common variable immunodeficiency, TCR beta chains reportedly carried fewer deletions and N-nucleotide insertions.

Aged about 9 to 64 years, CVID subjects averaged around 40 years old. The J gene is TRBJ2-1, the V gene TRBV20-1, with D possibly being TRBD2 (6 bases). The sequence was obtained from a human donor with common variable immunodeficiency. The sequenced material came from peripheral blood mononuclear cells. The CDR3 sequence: CRAHRRGEQFF. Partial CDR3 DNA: TGCAGGGCTCATAGGAGGGGTGAG.